This TCR beta chain emerged from a study of PD-L1 blockade in urothelial cancer. Spiking of synthetic TCR analog templates was performed in each PCR. Sequenced by immunoSEQ multiplex PCR; TCRdb stores in-frame clones only, minus some. The profile shows approximately 71,000 clones, 84% of them singletons. This CDR3 comprises 17 residues. Germline assignment: CDR1 MDHEN and CDR2 SYDVKM. V lost 1 base to trimming and J lost 4 bases; unmatched junction nucleotides: 8. Study findings and constraints: Clonality of blood TCR below the median before treatment predicted better survival.

In the case of this clone: No antigen is known for it.

Noted time point: pretreatment peripheral blood. The sample here was PBMCs, taken around atezolizumab (anti-PD-L1) treatment. The J gene is TRBJ1-2, the V gene TRBV28; 11 bases are shared with TRBD1. The sequence was obtained from a woman in her 70s with urothelial cancer. CDR3 in DNA: TGTGCCAGCAGTTTATCATCCCGGGACAGGGGGGTCTATGGCTACACCTTC. Translated, it gives CASSLSSRDRGVYGYTF.